These 10 T cell receptor beta chains share one sample of origin, sequenced in a study of control samples from healthy donors and cancer patients. Sequencing used immunoSEQ multiplex PCR; TCRdb keeps in-frame clones, though not all of them. The sample consists of about 27,000 clones, approximately 91% of them appearing once. Source material: PBMCs. The receptors originated from a middle-aged man with lung cancer.

The chain recombines TRBV19 with TRBJ1-2, with a tentative D call TRBD1 (6 bases). Germline V gene data show CDR1 as LNHDA and CDR2 as SQIVND (reference sequence). V was pared by 4 bases and J by 4 bases, with 19 bases between. This CDR3 region has 16 residues. CDR3 in amino acids: CASSTPHRAQGYGYTF. The CDR3 DNA sequence: TGTGCCAGTAGTACCCCCCACAGGGCTCAGGGCTATGGCTACACCTTC.

V gene TRBV7-3 combines with J gene TRBJ2-1; 7 bases map to TRBD1. CDR3 size: 19 residues. Losses at the gene ends were 3 bases for V and 5 bases for J; bases not matched to a gene: 19. Germline V gene data show CDR1 as SGHTA and CDR2 as FQGTGA. CDR3 in amino acids: CASSLFGREVGTANNEQFF. CDR3 bases: TGTGCCAGCAGCTTGTTCGGCCGTGAAGTCGGGACAGCAAACAATGAGCAGTTCTTC.

The V and J genes are TRBV7-6 and TRBJ1-1; D remains unclear. The CDR3 runs 14 residues. Germline V lookup: CDR1 SGHVS, CDR2 FNYEAQ. V was trimmed by 1 base and J by 6 bases, leaving 12 bases between them. The CDR3 region is CASSLDANSAEAFF. In DNA form, the CDR3 reads TGTGCCAGCAGCTTAGATGCCAATTCGGCTGAAGCTTTCTTT.

This chain uses TRBV28 with TRBJ1-4; D not resolved. The V and J ends lost 7 bases and 7 bases respectively, with 7 bases between them. Germline V lookup: CDR1 MDHEN, CDR2 SYDVKM. The CDR3 is made up of 11 amino acids. CDR3 in amino acids: CASTDTEKLFF. The CDR3 DNA is TGTGCCAGCACCGACACTGAAAAACTGTTTTTT.

The rearrangement joins TRBV7-8 to TRBJ1-2; maybe TRBD1 (6 bases). The CDR3 loop spans 14 amino acids. Germline loops: CDR1 SGHVS, CDR2 FQNEAQ. The V end lost 4 bases, the J end lost 7 bases, and 16 bases lay between the germline ends. This chain's CDR3 is CASSYRVAVGGYTF. Written as DNA, the CDR3 is TGTGCCAGCAGCTACAGGGTGGCAGTCGGTGGCTACACCTTC.

The rearrangement joins TRBV30 to TRBJ2-5; D is undetermined. The CDR3 covers 12 residues. Germline assignment: CDR1 GTSNPN and CDR2 SVGIG (reference sequence). V lost 4 bases and J 4 bases, leaving 10 bases between the germline ends. The CDR3 region has the DNA TGTGCCTGGACCTCCCCTGGAGAGACCCAGTACTTC. Protein: CAWTSPGETQYF.

V is TRBV19 and J is TRBJ2-5, with a weak D call TRBD1 (5 bases). The CDR3 covers 13 residues. Germline assignment: CDR1 LNHDA and CDR2 SQIVND (reference sequence). V was trimmed by 5 bases and J by 2 bases, leaving 9 bases between them. Here the CDR3 reads CASSDQGQETQYF. DNA for the CDR3: TGTGCCAGTAGTGATCAGGGACAAGAGACCCAGTACTTC.

The genes are TRBV6-5 and TRBJ2-5, with D hard to call. Trimming shortened V by 0 bases and J by 10 bases, and 12 bases separated the two germline ends. This CDR3 region has 13 residues. Germline CDR1 reads MNHEY; CDR2 reads SVGAGI. CDR3 residues: CASSYSRQRDQYF. DNA of the CDR3: TGTGCCAGCAGTTACTCGCGGCAAAGGGACCAGTACTTC.

This chain joins TRBV12-3 or TRBV12-4 and TRBJ1-1; D gene ambiguous. V was clipped by 8 bases and J by 4 bases, with 14 bases between them. CDR3 length: 13 amino acids. CDR3 in amino acids: CASGNNRGTEAFF. The CDR3 DNA is TGTGCCAGCGGAAATAATCGTGGCACTGAAGCTTTCTTT.

The chain carries TRBV5-1 and TRBJ2-4; D is perhaps TRBD1 (6 bases). Germline V gene lookup returns CDR1 SGHRS and CDR2 YFSETQ. The CDR3 has 14 amino acids. V dropped 4 bases and J dropped 7 bases, with 15 bases sitting between them. CDR3 bases: TGCGCCAGCAGCCTAGGACAGCTGGGGAACATTCAGTACTTC. Translating it yields CASSLGQLGNIQYF.